This T cell receptor beta chain was found in a study of T-cell memory formation after mild COVID-19. The authors produced TCR alpha and TCR beta cDNA libraries with sample barcodes and UMIs by 5'RACE using constant-segment primers. MiXCR, run by TCRdb on the 5' RACE reads, gives a single entry per CDR3 protein. Here the sample spans about 310,000 distinct CDR3 sequences, roughly a fifth being singletons. This clonotype was counted once. Its specificity is unknown. The ends were cut back, 6 bases at V and 3 bases at J, with 5 bases in the middle. The CDR3 is 11 residues long. Whole-study results and caveats: Largely, contracting CD4+ clones fell within CM and EM, and contracting CD8+ clones within EMRA. The pre-infection memory compartment contained some responding clones, suggesting cross-reactive memory joined. While clones contracting from day 15 to 85 were balanced between CD4 and CD8, later expanders leaned CD4+.

Sequencing was performed on PBMCs or a T cell subset sorted from them (not recorded which). This chain connects TRBV12-3 or TRBV12-4 to TRBJ1-2; D remains ambiguous. The clonotype comes from a young man who had mild COVID-19 (a few samples of this study predate the infection). Cell type and time point are not known. The CDR3 nucleotides are TGTGCCAGCAGGATGTACTATGGCTACACCTTC. The encoded protein is CASRMYYGYTF.